This TCR beta chain was identified in a study of molecular identifiers for immune sequencing clone quantification. The wider study: In replicates, RNA from 20,000 or 100,000 naive CD8 cells was split five ways, four sequenced.

Previously described methods and listed TCR primers produced bulk TCR libraries. Each CDR3 protein is one row after TCRdb ran MiXCR on the PCR reads. This repertoire shows over 85,000 distinct CDR3 sequences, about 23% found once; its top ten account for roughly 0.76%. This clonotype was seen more than once but under ten times. There are 12 residues in the CDR3. The V gene lost 0 bases and the J gene lost 5 bases, with 4 bases spanning the gap. In germline, CDR1 is GTSNPN, CDR2 SVGIG (reference sequence). Material for sequencing was naive CD8+ T cells from blood, with Jurkat cell RNA spiked in. Subset of the sample: FACS-sorted CD8+CD4-CCR7+CD45RA+ naive T cells. J is TRBJ2-2 and V is TRBV30, with D uncertain. The sequence came from a human donor in good health. Some libraries in this study had Jurkat cell RNA spiked in. For the CDR3, the DNA is TGTGCCTGGAGTGTACTTACCGGGGAGCTGTTTTTT. Its protein product is CAWSVLTGELFF.